Each of the 30 T cell receptor beta chains below was sequenced from the same sample in a study of blood T cells in healthy people across ages. A second PCR of 7 to 11 cycles used a sample-barcoded 5' primer and a J-beta primer mix. TCRdb re-called the 5' RACE reads through MiXCR, storing one row per CDR3 protein. The profile shows about a million distinct CDR3 sequences, roughly 48% of them singletons. The material sequenced was blood. These receptors all come from a man younger than 40 in good health.

The genes are TRBV14 and TRBJ2-5; no clear D. The V and J ends lost 1 base and 7 bases respectively, with 13 bases between them. The CDR3 sequence is 14 residues long. Looked up from germline, CDR1 is SGHDN and CDR2 is FVKESK. CDR3 amino acids: CASSQAGTVGTQYF. The CDR3 bases are TGTGCCAGCAGCCAAGCTGGTACAGTGGGGACCCAGTACTTC.

This clonotype was counted a single time. This may come from a read error, since a much larger clone is one base off. J is TRBJ2-1 and V is TRBV7-2; D call uncertain. Gene TRBJ2-7 matches the end of the DNA better, so the J call may be wrong. Looked up from germline, CDR1 is SGHTA and CDR2 is FQGNSA. This CDR3 is built from 15 residues. CDR3 residues: CASSLEKGTWNEQYF. The CDR3 nucleotides are TGTGCCAGCAGCTTAGAGAAGGGAACATGGAATGAGCAGTACTTC.

The chain has TRBV28 and TRBJ2-7, with 8 bases identical to TRBD1. The V gene end was trimmed by 8 bases and the J gene end by 2 bases; junction bases not matched to a gene: 8. The length of the CDR3 is 14 residues. CDR1 and CDR2 (germline): MDHEN, SYDVKM. The CDR3, as DNA: TGTGCCAGCTGCTTTTCGGACAGGGCCTACGAGCAGTACTTC. This translates into CASCFSDRAYEQYF.

This clonotype was found a few times. The chain recombines TRBV11-1 with TRBJ2-1, with D possibly being TRBD1 or TRBD2 (6 bases each). Between the trimmed V and J ends, which lost 6 bases and 3 bases, there was a span of 9 bases. The germline V gene encodes CDR1 SGHAT and CDR2 FQDESV (reference sequence). The CDR3 has 13 residues. The CDR3 region is CASREGGYNEQFF. CDR3 sequence (DNA): TGTGCCAGCAGAGAGGGGGGCTACAATGAGCAGTTCTTC.

Concerning this clonotype: This clone may be a read error of a much larger clone one base away. V usage is TRBV3-1 and J usage is TRBJ2-3, with D perhaps given as TRBD1 or TRBD2 (6 bases each). The V gene lost 4 bases and the J gene lost 8 bases, with 10 bases spanning the gap. The CDR3 has 12 residues. Per the germline V gene, CDR1 is LGHDT and CDR2 is YNNKEL (reference sequence). CDR3 region: CASSRGAGTQYF. The CDR3 DNA follows: TGTGCCAGCAGCCGGGGGGCAGGTACGCAGTATTTT.

The rearrangement uses TRBV6-5 and TRBJ2-7; tentatively, D is TRBD2 (5 bases). The V gene's germline CDR1 is MNHEY and CDR2 SVGAGI. The V end was cut by 7 bases, the J end by 1 base, with 14 bases between. The CDR3 has 14 amino acids. Here the CDR3 reads CASTPGVRSYEQYF. In DNA form, the CDR3 reads TGTGCCAGCACCCCCGGGGTCAGGTCCTACGAGCAGTACTTC.

This clonotype was detected only once. One end of the junction is discordant with germline, which a read error may explain. The chain has TRBV4-2 and TRBJ1-2; D call uncertain. The germline V gene has CDR1 LGHNA and CDR2 YNFKEQ. The length of the CDR3 is 17 residues. The CDR3 sequence: CACSQDGDLALLRGYTF. The DNA for the CDR3 is TGTGCCTGCAGCCAAGATGGGGATTTAGCCCTCCTGCGAGGCTACACCTTC.

This sequence joins TRBV4-2 and TRBJ2-3; 8 nucleotides match TRBD2. In germline, CDR1 is LGHNA, CDR2 YNFKEQ. This CDR3 contains 16 residues. V gave up 0 bases and J gave up 4 bases; unmatched junction bases: 6. In nucleotides, the CDR3 is TGTGCCAGCAGCCAAGACGGGGGTAGCGGGGCAGATACGCAGTATTTT. Its translation: CASSQDGGSGADTQYF.

This clonotype has only one observation. Just one base apart from a much larger clone, this may be a read error. The chain is built from TRBV15 and TRBJ2-3; unclear D gene. The CDR3 is 13 amino acids. Germline lookup yields CDR1 LNHNV and CDR2 YYDKDF (reference sequence). As DNA, the CDR3 is TGTACCACCAGCAGAGAGCCCACAGATACGCAGTATTTT. Amino acids: CTTSREPTDTQYF.

The chain recombines TRBV5-6 with TRBJ2-1, with 9 positions matching TRBD2. V gave up 4 bases and J gave up 6 bases; unmatched junction bases: 11. Germline assignment: CDR1 SGHDT and CDR2 YYEEEE. The CDR3 consists of 16 residues. CDR3 sequence (DNA): TGTGCCAGCAGCCTAGAAGCGGGGGGCCAACCCAATGAGCAGTTCTTC. It specifies CASSLEAGGQPNEQFF.

The chain carries TRBV6-5 and TRBJ2-3; TRBD2 aligns across 11 bases. Germline V gene data show CDR1 as MNHEY and CDR2 as SVGAGI. The CDR3 loop spans 15 amino acids. Germline trimming cut 5 bases from V and 4 bases from J; bases unmatched to any gene: 5. The CDR3 sequence is CASSLSGGVPDTQYF. In DNA, the CDR3 is TGTGCCAGCAGTCTTAGCGGGGGGGTCCCAGATACGCAGTATTTT.

This chain uses TRBV29-1 with TRBJ2-7; D unresolved. This CDR3 contains 12 residues. Germline values: CDR1 SQVTM, CDR2 ANQGSEA. V lost 6 bases and J 6 bases, leaving 15 bases between the germline ends. CDR3 DNA sequence: TGCAGCGTCGCCCAAGCCGACTGCGAGCAGTACTTC. The encoded protein is CSVAQADCEQYF.

This clonotype was counted a single time. A much larger clone sits a single nucleotide away, making a read error possible. The J gene is TRBJ2-5, the V gene TRBV7-3; D may be TRBD2 (6 bases). Trimming removed 2 bases at V and 11 bases at J, with 12 bases between. The CDR3 has 12 amino acids. Germline-derived CDR1 and CDR2 are SGHTA and FQGTGA. Here the CDR3 reads CASSLRGTEQYF. The CDR3, as DNA: TGTGCCAGCAGCTTACGAGGGACTGAGCAGTACTTC.

The chain has TRBV29-1 and TRBJ1-2; D is perhaps TRBD1 (6 bases). V was cut by 7 bases and J by 6 bases, with 12 bases left in between. The CDR3 has 11 residues. Germline values: CDR1 SQVTM, CDR2 ANQGSEA. In DNA, the CDR3 is TGCAGCGGGGACAAGATGGATGGCTACACCTTC. This gives the protein CSGDKMDGYTF.

The table lists this clonotype with a few counts. The chain has TRBV11-2 and TRBJ2-7; D might be TRBD2 (5 bases). Germline V gives CDR1 SGHAT, CDR2 FQNNGV. Trimming shortened V by 5 bases and J by 1 base, and 15 bases separated the two germline ends. This CDR3 comprises 15 residues. CDR3 loop: CASSPREGLSYEQYF. Written as DNA, the CDR3 is TGTGCCAGCAGCCCGCGCGAGGGCTTATCCTACGAGCAGTACTTC. The whole variable domain, filled in from reference TRBV11-2 and TRBJ2-7, reads EAGVAQSPRYKIIEKRQSVAFWCNPISGHATLYWYQQILGQGPKLLIQFQNNGVVDDSQLPKDRFSAERLKGVDSTLKIQPAKLEDSAVYLCASSPREGLSYEQYFGPGTRLTVT.

This clonotype was observed a handful of times. The chain recombines TRBV24-1 with TRBJ1-2; D unresolved. The germline gives CDR1 KGHDR, CDR2 SFDVKD. The CDR3 spans 13 residues. Trimming took off 5 bases at V and 5 bases at J, with 11 bases between the two ends. The CDR3 here is CATSAALGYGYTF. CDR3 nucleotides: TGTGCCACCAGTGCCGCCCTGGGGTATGGCTACACCTTC.

In this sample, this clonotype turned up once. Its ends do not fully match the called genes, so a read error is possible. The V call is TRBV5-1, the J call TRBJ2-7; D perhaps matches TRBD1 (5 bases). The CDR3 has 14 residues. CDR1 is SGHRS and CDR2 is YFSETQ in the germline V gene. The CDR3 nucleotides are TGCGCCGGCAGCTTGGGCGACAGAGCCTACGAGCAGTACTTC. It translates to CAGSLGDRAYEQYF. The full variable domain, rest sourced from reference TRBV5-1 and TRBJ2-7, is KAGVTQTPRYLIKTRGQQVTLSCSPISGHRSVSWYQQTPGQGLQFLFEYFSETQRNKGNFPGRFSGRQFSNSRSEMNVSTLELGDSALYLCAGSLGDRAYEQYFGPGTRLTVT.

This clonotype was counted only a few times. The chain uses TRBV12-3 or TRBV12-4 and TRBJ2-5; the D is unclear. The ends were cut back, 5 bases at V and 4 bases at J, with 11 bases in the middle. This CDR3 spans 13 amino acids. For the CDR3, the DNA is TGTGCCAGCAGTGTCTACACTCCAGAGACCCAGTACTTC. This sequence encodes CASSVYTPETQYF.

This clonotype occurred once. CDR3 region: CASSLGDPWNQPQHF. The DNA of the CDR3 is TGTGCCAGCAGTTTAGGAGACCCCTGGAATCAGCCCCAGCATTTT. The chain has TRBV27 and TRBJ1-5; D call uncertain. The germline gives CDR1 MNHEY, CDR2 SMNVEV (reference sequence). The CDR3 spans 15 residues. Trimming left V 2 bases short and J 4 bases short, with 12 bases between.

V usage is TRBV10-3 and J usage is TRBJ1-2; 7 nucleotides agree with TRBD1. Per the germline V gene, CDR1 is ENHRY and CDR2 is SYGVKD. The V segment lost 7 bases and the J segment 6 bases; nucleotides outside the gene matches: 5. CDR3 length equals 12 residues. The CDR3 bases are TGTGCCATCACCGAGACAGGGAATGGCTACACCTTC. Translating gives CAITETGNGYTF.

The chain links TRBV20-1 to TRBJ2-4, with TRBD2 matching over 7 bases. CDR1 is DFQATT, CDR2 SNEGSKA, per germline (reference sequence). There are 14 residues in the CDR3. V shed 1 base and J 8 bases; nucleotides not matched to a gene: 8. Written as DNA, the CDR3 is TGCAGTGCTAGAGCGGGACTAAACGAGTACATTCAGTACTTC. As protein: CSARAGLNEYIQYF.

The J gene is TRBJ2-5, the V gene TRBV6-5; no firm D call. The J call may be wrong; the DNA end is better matched by TRBJ2-7. This CDR3 spans 14 amino acids. Germline CDR1 MNHEY, CDR2 SVGAGI. The CDR3 nucleotides read TGTGCCAGCAGCCGCCTTGGGGAAGAATACGAGCAGTACTTC. Residues: CASSRLGEEYEQYF.

The V and J genes are TRBV29-1 and TRBJ2-5; 9 bases map to TRBD1. With V trimmed by 6 bases and J by 5 bases, 7 bases remained unmatched. The CDR3 totals 13 residues. CDR1 SQVTM and CDR2 ANQGSEA come from the germline V gene. CDR3 loop: CSVEQGARETQYF. DNA for the CDR3: TGCAGCGTGGAACAGGGGGCGCGGGAGACCCAGTACTTC. Variable domain in full (rest from reference TRBV29-1 and TRBJ2-5): SAVISQKPSRDICQRGTSLTIQCQVDSQVTMMFWYRQQPGQSLTLIATANQGSEATYESGFVIDKFPISRPNLTFSTLTVSNMSPEDSSIYLCSVEQGARETQYFGPGTRLLVL.

The chain recombines TRBV18 with TRBJ2-7; D call uncertain. The tail of the sequence fits TRBJ2-5 better, so the J call may be wrong. Germline V gene lookup returns CDR1 KGHSH and CDR2 LQKENI. The CDR3 is 14 amino acids. The chain's CDR3 is CASSPPISPETQYF. The CDR3 region has the DNA TGTGCCAGCTCACCACCGATTAGCCCAGAGACCCAGTACTTC.

The V gene is TRBV9, the J gene TRBJ2-4, with 10 nucleotides matching TRBD2. The V gene's germline CDR1 is SGDLS and CDR2 YYNGEE. J gave up 2 bases and V 0 bases, and 5 bases lay outside the gene matches. CDR3 size: 17 residues. This CDR3 reads CASSVDPSGGPKNIQYF. Written as DNA, the CDR3 is TGTGCCAGCAGCGTAGATCCTAGCGGGGGCCCCAAAAACATTCAGTACTTC.

This clonotype was observed many times. This rearrangement joins TRBV20-1 to TRBJ1-5; 9 bases agree with TRBD1. With V trimmed by 6 bases and J by 0 bases, 9 bases remained unmatched. Germline assignment: CDR1 DFQATT and CDR2 SNEGSKA (reference sequence). The CDR3 runs 16 residues. In nucleotides, the CDR3 is TGCAGTGCAAAACAGGGGGCGGACTATAGCAATCAGCCCCAGCATTTT. Its protein product is CSAKQGADYSNQPQHF.

The chain uses TRBV3-1 and TRBJ2-1; TRBD2 might be the D (7 bases). The CDR3 runs 14 residues. Germline V gene sequence: CDR1 LGHDT, CDR2 YNNKEL (reference sequence). Trimming pared 5 bases from V and 9 bases from J, leaving 17 bases between. The CDR3: CASSSVQGRGEQFF. DNA of the CDR3: TGTGCCAGCAGCTCGGTTCAGGGGAGGGGTGAGCAGTTCTTC.

The V and J genes are TRBV5-6 and TRBJ2-5; D tentatively reads TRBD1 or TRBD2 (6 bases each). V was cut by 2 bases and J by 3 bases, with 14 bases left in between. The germline V gene encodes CDR1 SGHDT and CDR2 YYEEEE. This CDR3 region has 15 residues. CDR3 sequence reads: CASSFWGAREETQYF. The CDR3 coding sequence is TGTGCCAGCAGCTTTTGGGGGGCGCGAGAAGAGACCCAGTACTTC.

The CDR3 nucleotides read TGCAGCGTTGAGGGGGACTCCAGCGGGAGCCAGTACCAAGAGACCCAGTACTTC. Amino acid sequence: CSVEGDSSGSQYQETQYF. V gene TRBV29-1 combines with J gene TRBJ2-5; 8 bases are shared with TRBD2. The CDR3 contains 18 residues. The V and J ends lost 3 bases and 0 bases, in that order; junction bases with no gene match: 15. CDR1 is SQVTM and CDR2 is ANQGSEA in the germline V gene.

This clonotype turned up a few times. The rearrangement joins TRBV30 to TRBJ2-5; a possible D gene is TRBD2 (6 bases). V lost 8 bases, J lost 4 bases, and 17 bases lay in between. Germline V lookup: CDR1 GTSNPN, CDR2 SVGIG (reference sequence). This CDR3 has 13 residues. For the CDR3, the DNA is TGTGCCGTATGGAGGGTGGGCCCAGAGACCCAGTACTTC. Amino acid sequence: CAVWRVGPETQYF. The full variable domain, its missing parts supplied by reference TRBV30 and TRBJ2-5, is SQTIHQWPATLVQPVGSPLSLECTVEGTSNPNLYWYRQAAGRGLQLLFYSVGIGQISSEVPQNLSASRPQDRQFILSSKKLLLSDSGFYLCAVWRVGPETQYFGPGTRLLVL.